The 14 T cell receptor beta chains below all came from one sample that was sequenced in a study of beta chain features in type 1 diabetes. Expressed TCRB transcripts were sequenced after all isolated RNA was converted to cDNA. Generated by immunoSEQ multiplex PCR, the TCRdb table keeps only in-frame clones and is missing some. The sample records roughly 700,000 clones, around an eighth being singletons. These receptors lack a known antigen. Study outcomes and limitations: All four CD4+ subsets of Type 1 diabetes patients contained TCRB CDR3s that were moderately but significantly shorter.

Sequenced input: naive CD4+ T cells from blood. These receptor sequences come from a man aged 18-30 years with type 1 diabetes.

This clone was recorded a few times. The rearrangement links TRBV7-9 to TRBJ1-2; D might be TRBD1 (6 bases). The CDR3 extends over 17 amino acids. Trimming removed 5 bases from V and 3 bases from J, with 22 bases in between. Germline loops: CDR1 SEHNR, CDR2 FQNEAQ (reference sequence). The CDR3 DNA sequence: TGTGCCAGCAGCCAAAGTAGATCGGCAGGGGTTGACTATGGCTACACCTTC. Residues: CASSQSRSAGVDYGYTF.

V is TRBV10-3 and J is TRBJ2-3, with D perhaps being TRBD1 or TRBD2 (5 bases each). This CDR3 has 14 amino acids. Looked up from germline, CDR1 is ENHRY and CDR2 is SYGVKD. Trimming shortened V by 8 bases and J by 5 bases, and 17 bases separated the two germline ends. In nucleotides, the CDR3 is TGTGCCATCTGGGGGTCTACGCCCGGAGATACGCAGTATTTT. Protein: CAIWGSTPGDTQYF.

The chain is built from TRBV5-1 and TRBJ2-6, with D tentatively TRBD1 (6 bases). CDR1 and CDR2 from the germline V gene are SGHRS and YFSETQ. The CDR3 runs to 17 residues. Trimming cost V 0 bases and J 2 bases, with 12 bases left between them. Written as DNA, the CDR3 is TGCGCCAGCAGCTTGGAGGGGGTCCCCCCTGGGGCCAACGTCCTGACTTTC. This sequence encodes CASSLEGVPPGANVLTF.

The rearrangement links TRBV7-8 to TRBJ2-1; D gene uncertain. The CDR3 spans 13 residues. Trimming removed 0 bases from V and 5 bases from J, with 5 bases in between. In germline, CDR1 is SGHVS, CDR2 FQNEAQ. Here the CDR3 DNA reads TGTGCCAGCAGCTTAGCGCTGAACAATGAGCAGTTCTTC. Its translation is CASSLALNNEQFF. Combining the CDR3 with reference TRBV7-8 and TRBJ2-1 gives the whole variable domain GAGVSQSPRYKVAKRGQDVALRCDPISGHVSLFWYQQALGQGPEFLTYFQNEAQLDKSGLPSDRFFAERPEGSVSTLKIQRTQQEDSAVYLCASSLALNNEQFFGPGTRLTVL.

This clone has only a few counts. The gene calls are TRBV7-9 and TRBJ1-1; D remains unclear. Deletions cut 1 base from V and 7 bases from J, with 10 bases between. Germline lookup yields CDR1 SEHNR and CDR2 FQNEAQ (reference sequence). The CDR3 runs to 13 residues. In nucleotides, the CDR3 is TGTGCCAGCAGCTTAGACGTCCCCGTTGAAGCTTTCTTT. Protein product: CASSLDVPVEAFF.

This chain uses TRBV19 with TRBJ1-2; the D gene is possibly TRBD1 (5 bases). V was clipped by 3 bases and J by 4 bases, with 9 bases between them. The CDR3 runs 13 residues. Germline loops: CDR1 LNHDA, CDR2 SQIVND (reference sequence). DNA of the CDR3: TGTGCCAGTAGTATCATAGACAGCTATGGCTACACCTTC. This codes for CASSIIDSYGYTF.

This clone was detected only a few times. CDR3 amino acids: CAWSVSLTGTDTQYF. In DNA form, the CDR3 reads TGTGCCTGGAGTGTATCCCTAACCGGCACAGATACGCAGTATTTT. This sequence joins TRBV30 and TRBJ2-3; no clear D gene. This CDR3 comprises 15 residues. The V end lost 0 bases, the J end lost 1 base, and 11 bases lay between the germline ends. Germline values: CDR1 GTSNPN, CDR2 SVGIG (reference sequence).

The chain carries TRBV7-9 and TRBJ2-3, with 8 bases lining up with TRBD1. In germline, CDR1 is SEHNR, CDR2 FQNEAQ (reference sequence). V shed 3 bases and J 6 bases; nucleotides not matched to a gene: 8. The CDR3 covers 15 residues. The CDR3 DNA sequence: TGTGCCAGCAGCTTTTGGCAGGGGGCAGGGGATACGCAGTATTTT. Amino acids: CASSFWQGAGDTQYF.

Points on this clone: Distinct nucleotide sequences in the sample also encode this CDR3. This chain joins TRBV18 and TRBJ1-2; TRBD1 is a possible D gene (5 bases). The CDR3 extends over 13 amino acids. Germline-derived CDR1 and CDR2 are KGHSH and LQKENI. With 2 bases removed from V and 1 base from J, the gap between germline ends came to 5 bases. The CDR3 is CASSPDSNYGYTF. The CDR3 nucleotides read TGTGCCAGCTCACCAGACAGTAACTATGGCTACACCTTC.

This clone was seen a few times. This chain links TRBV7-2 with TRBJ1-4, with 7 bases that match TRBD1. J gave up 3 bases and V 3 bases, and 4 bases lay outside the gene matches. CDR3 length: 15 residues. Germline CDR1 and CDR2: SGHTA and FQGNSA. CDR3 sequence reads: CASSFLQGANEKLFF. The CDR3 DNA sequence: TGTGCCAGCAGCTTCCTGCAGGGGGCTAATGAAAAACTGTTTTTT.

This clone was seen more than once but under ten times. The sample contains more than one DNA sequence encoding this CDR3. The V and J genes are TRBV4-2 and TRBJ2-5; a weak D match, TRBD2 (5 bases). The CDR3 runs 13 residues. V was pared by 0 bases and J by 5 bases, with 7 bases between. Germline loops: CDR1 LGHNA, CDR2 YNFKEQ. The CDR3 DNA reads TGTGCCAGCAGCCAAGATAGAGGGGAGACCCAGTACTTC. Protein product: CASSQDRGETQYF.

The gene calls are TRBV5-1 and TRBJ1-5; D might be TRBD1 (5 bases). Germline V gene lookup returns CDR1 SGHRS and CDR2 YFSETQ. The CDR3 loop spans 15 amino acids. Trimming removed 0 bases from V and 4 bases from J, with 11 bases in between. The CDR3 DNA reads TGCGCCAGCAGCTTGGACTCCGGGACGAATCAGCCCCAGCATTTT. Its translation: CASSLDSGTNQPQHF.

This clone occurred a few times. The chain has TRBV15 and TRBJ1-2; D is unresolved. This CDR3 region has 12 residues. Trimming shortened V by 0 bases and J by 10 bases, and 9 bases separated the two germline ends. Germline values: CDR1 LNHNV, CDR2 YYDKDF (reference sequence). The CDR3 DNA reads TGTGCCACCAGCAGAGATATAGCGGACTACACCTTC. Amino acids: CATSRDIADYTF.

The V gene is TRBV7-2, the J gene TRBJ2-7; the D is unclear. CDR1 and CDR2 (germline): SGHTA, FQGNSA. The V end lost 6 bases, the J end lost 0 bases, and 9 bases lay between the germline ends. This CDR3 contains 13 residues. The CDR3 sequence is CASSLSSSYEQYF. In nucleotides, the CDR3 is TGTGCCAGCAGTTTAAGTTCCTCCTACGAGCAGTACTTC. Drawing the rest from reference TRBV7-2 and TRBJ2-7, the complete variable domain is GAGVSQSPSNKVTEKGKDVELRCDPISGHTALYWYRQSLGQGLEFLIYFQGNSAPDKSGLPSDRFSAERTGGSVSTLTIQRTQQEDSAVYLCASSLSSSYEQYFGPGTRLTVT.